This TCR beta chain was identified in a study of T cell repertoires and HLA-DP antigens. On the study more broadly: Sorted CD137+CD4+ samples averaged roughly 200 ng DNA; pre-culture CD4+ samples, about 1,200 ng.

Concerning this clone itself: No antigen is known for it.

Assay used: immunoSEQ multiplex PCR; TCRdb lists only in-frame clones, some missing. The table includes tens of thousands of clones, 80% detected once. The CDR3 is made up of 17 amino acids. In germline, CDR1 is SGHTA, CDR2 FQGNSA. V lost 1 base, J lost 3 bases, and 18 bases lay in between. This chain uses TRBV7-2 with TRBJ1-1; D possibly corresponds to TRBD1 (5 bases). Sequencing input: CD4+ T cells from PBMCs. The receptor comes from a man in his 60s in good health and CMV-seronegative. CDR3 residues: CASSLVSPAVGDTEAFF. The CDR3 DNA reads TGTGCCAGCAGCTTAGTTTCTCCGGCAGTAGGGGACACTGAAGCTTTCTTT. The full variable domain, rest sourced from reference TRBV7-2 and TRBJ1-1, is GAGVSQSPSNKVTEKGKDVELRCDPISGHTALYWYRQSLGQGLEFLIYFQGNSAPDKSGLPSDRFSAERTGGSVSTLTIQRTQQEDSAVYLCASSLVSPAVGDTEAFFGQGTRLTVV.